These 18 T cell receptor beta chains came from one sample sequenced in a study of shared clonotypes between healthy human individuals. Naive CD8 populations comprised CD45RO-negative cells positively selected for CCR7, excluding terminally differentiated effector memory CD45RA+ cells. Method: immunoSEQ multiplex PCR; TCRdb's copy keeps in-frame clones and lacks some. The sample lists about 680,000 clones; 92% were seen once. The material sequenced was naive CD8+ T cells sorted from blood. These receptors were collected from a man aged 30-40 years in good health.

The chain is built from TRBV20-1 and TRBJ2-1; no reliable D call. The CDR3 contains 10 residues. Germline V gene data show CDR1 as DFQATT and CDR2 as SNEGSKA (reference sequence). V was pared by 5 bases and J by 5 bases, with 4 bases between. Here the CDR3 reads CSAFDNEQFF. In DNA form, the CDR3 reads TGCAGTGCTTTTGACAATGAGCAGTTCTTC.

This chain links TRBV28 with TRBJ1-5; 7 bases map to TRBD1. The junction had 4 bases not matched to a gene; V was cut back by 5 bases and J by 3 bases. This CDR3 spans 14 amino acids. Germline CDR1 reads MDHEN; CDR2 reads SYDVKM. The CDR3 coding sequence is TGTGCCAGCAGTCCGGACAGGTACAATCAGCCCCAGCATTTT. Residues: CASSPDRYNQPQHF.

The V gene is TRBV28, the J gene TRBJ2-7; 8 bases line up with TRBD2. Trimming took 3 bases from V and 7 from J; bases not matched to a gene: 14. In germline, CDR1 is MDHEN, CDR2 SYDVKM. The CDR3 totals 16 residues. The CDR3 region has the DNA TGTGCCAGCAGTTTTAAGTCAGCGGGAGCTTATAGGGAGCAGTACTTC. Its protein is CASSFKSAGAYREQYF.

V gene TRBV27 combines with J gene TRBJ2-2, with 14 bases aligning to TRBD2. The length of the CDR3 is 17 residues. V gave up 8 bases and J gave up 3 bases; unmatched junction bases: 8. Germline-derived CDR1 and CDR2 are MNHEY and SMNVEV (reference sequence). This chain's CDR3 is CASSGLAGGGDTGELFF. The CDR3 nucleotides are TGTGCCAGCTCCGGACTAGCGGGAGGAGGGGACACCGGGGAGCTGTTTTTT.

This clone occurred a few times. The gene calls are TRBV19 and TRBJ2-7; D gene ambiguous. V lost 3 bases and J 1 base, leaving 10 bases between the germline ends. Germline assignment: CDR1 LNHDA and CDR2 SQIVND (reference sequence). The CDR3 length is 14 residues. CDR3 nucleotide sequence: TGTGCCAGTAGTATCTCAGGAGAGTCCTACGAGCAGTACTTC. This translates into CASSISGESYEQYF.

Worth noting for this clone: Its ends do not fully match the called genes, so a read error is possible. The CDR3 DNA sequence: TGTGCCAGCAGCCTCAGCGGGAGTGGGCTCTTC. This codes for CASSLSGSGLF. The gene calls are TRBV5-6 and TRBJ2-1; 8 bases line up with TRBD2. This CDR3 spans 11 amino acids. Germline V gene lookup returns CDR1 SGHDT and CDR2 YYEEEE. Filled out from reference TRBV5-6 and TRBJ2-1, the complete variable domain reads DAGVTQSPTHLIKTRGQQVTLRCSPKSGHDTVSWYQQALGQGPQFIFQYYEEEERQRGNFPDRFSGHQFPNYSSELNVNALLLGDSALYLCASSLSGSGLFGPGTRLTVL.

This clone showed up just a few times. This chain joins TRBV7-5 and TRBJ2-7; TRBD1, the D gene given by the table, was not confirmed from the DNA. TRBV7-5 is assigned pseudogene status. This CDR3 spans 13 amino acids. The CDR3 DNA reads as TGTGTCAGAAGCTTAAAAAACAGGGGCGAGCAGTACTTC. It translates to CVRSLKNRGEQYF.

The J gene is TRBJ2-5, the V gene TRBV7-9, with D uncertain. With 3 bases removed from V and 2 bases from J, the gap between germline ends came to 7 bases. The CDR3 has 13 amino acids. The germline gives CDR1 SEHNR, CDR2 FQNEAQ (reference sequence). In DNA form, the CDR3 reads TGTGCCAGCAGCTTTAGCAGTCAAGAGACCCAGTACTTC. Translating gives CASSFSSQETQYF.

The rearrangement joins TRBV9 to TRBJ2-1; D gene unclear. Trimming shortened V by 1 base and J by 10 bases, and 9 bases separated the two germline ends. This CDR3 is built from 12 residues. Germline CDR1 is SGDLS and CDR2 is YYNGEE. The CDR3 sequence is CASSVRPGEQFF. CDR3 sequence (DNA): TGTGCCAGCAGCGTACGTCCCGGGGAGCAGTTCTTC.

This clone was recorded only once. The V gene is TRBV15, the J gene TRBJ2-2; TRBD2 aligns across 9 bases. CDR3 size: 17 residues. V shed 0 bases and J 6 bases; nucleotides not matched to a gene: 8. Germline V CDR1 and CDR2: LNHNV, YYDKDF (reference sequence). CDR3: CATSRDPVSGRAGELFF. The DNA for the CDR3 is TGTGCCACCAGCAGAGATCCGGTTAGCGGGAGAGCCGGGGAGCTGTTTTTT.

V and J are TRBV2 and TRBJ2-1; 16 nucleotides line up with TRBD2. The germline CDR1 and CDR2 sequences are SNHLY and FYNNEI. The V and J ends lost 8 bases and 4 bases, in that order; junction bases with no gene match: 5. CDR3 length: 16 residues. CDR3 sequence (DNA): TGTGCCAGCCTGGGACTAGCGGGAGGGTCGTACAATGAGCAGTTCTTC. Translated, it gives CASLGLAGGSYNEQFF.

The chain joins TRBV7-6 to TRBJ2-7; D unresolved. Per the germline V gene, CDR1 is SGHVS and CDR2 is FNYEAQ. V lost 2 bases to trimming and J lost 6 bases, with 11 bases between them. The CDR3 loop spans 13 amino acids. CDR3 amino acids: CASSLSGGFEQYF. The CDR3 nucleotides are TGTGCCAGCAGCTTAAGTGGTGGGTTCGAGCAGTACTTC.

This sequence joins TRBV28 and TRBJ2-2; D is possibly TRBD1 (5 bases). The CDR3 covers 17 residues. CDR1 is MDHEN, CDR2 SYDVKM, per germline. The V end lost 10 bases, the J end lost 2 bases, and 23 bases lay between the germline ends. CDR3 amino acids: CATYPAPRRGNTGELFF. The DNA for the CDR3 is TGTGCCACCTACCCCGCGCCTCGTAGGGGAAACACCGGGGAGCTGTTTTTT. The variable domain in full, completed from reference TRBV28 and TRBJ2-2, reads DVKVTQSSRYLVKRTGEKVFLECVQDMDHENMFWYRQDPGLGLRLIYFSYDVKMKEKGDIPEGYSVSREKKERFSLILESASTNQTSMYLCATYPAPRRGNTGELFFGEGSRLTVL.

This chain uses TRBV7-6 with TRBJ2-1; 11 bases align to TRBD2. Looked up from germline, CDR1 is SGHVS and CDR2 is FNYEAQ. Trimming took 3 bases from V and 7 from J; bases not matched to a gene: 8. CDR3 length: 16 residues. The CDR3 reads CASSFLLAGGRNEQFF. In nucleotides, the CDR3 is TGTGCCAGCAGCTTCCTTCTAGCGGGAGGTCGAAATGAGCAGTTCTTC.

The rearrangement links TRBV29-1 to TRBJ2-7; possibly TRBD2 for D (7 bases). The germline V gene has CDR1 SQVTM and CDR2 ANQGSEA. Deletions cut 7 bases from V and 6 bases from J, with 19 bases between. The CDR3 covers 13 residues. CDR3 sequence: CSAEGGVGPEQYF. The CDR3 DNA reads TGCAGCGCCGAGGGGGGGGTCGGCCCCGAGCAGTACTTC.

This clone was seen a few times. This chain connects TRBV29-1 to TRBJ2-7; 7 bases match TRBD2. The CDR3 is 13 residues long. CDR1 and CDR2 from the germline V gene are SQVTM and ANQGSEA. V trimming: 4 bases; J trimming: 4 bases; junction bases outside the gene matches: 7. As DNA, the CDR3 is TGCAGCGTTGTGAGGGGAGGGCTTTACGAGCAGTACTTC. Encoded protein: CSVVRGGLYEQYF.

The CDR3 DNA reads as TGCGCCAGCAACCCTGGAGGGCTAGCGGGAGGGATGGGCGGGGAGCTGTTTTTT. Its translation is CASNPGGLAGGMGGELFF. V is TRBV4-1 and J is TRBJ2-2; the match to TRBD2 covers 12 bases. Germline loops: CDR1 MGHRA, CDR2 YSYEKL. The CDR3 covers 18 residues. V trimming: 7 bases; J trimming: 7 bases; junction bases outside the gene matches: 16.

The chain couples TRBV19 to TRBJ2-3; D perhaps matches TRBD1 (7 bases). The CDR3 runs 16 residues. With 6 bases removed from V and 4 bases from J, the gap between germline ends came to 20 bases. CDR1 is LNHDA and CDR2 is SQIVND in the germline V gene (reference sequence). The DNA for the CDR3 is TGTGCCAGTAGGGGGGCTGGCGGAGGGGGCCCAGATACGCAGTATTTT. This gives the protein CASRGAGGGGPDTQYF.